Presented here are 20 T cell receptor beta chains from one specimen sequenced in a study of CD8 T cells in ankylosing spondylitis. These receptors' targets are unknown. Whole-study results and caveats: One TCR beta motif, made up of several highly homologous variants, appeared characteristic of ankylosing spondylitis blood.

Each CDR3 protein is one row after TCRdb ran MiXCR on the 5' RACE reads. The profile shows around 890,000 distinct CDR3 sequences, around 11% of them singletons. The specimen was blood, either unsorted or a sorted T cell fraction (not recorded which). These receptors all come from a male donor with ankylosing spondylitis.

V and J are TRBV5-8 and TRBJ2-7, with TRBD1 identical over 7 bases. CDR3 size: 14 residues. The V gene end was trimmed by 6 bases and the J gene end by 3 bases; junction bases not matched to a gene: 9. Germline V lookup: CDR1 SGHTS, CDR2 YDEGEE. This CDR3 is CASTDRVWIYEQYF. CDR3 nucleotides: TGTGCCAGCACCGACAGGGTATGGATCTACGAGCAGTACTTC.

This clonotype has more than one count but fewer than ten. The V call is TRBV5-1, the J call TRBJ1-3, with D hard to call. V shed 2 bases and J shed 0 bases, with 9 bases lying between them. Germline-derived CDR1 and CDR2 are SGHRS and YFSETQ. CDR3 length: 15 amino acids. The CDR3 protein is CASSLKPSSGNTIYF. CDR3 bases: TGCGCCAGCAGCTTAAAGCCGAGCTCTGGAAACACCATATATTTT.

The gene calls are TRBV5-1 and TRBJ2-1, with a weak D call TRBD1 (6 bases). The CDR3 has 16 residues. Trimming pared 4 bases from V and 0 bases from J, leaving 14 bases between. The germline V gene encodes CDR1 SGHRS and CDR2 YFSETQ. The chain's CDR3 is CASSTGTQGSYNEQFF. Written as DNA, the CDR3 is TGCGCCAGCAGCACAGGGACCCAAGGCTCCTACAATGAGCAGTTCTTC.

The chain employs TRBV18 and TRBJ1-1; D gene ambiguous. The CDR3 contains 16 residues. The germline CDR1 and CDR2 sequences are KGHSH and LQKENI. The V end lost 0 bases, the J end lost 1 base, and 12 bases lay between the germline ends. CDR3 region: CASSPPAPRGNTEAFF. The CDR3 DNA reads TGTGCCAGCTCACCACCAGCCCCCCGAGGGAACACTGAAGCTTTCTTT. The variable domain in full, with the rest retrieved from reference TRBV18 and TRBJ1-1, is NAGVMQNPRHLVRRRGQEARLRCSPMKGHSHVYWYRQLPEEGLKFMVYLQKENIIDESGMPKERFSAEFPKEGPSILRIQQVVRGDSAAYFCASSPPAPRGNTEAFFGQGTRLTVV.

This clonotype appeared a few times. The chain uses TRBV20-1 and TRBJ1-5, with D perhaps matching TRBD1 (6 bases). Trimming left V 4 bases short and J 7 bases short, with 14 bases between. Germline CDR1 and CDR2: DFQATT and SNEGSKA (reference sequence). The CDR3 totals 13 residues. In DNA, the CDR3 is TGCAGTGCTACCAACCCCACAGGGCAGCCCCAGCATTTT. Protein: CSATNPTGQPQHF.

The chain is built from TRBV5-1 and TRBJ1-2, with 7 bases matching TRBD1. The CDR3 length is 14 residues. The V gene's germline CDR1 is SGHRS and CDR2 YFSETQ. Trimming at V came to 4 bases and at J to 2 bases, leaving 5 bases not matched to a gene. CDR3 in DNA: TGCGCCAGCAGCCCCTGGGGACAGAACTATGGCTACACCTTC. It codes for CASSPWGQNYGYTF.

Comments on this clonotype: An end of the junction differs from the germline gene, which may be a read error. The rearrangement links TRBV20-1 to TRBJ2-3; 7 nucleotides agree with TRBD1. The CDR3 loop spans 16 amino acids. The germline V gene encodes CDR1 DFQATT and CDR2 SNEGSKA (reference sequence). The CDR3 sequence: CCAETGVNFFTDTQYF. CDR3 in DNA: TGCTGTGCAGAAACAGGGGTTAATTTTTTCACAGATACGCAGTATTTT.

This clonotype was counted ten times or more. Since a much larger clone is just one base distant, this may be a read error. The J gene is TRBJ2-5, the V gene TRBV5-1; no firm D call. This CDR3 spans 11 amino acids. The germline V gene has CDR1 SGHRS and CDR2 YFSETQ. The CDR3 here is CASRLEETQYF. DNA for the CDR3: TGCGCCAGCAGATTGGAAGAGACCCAGTACTTC. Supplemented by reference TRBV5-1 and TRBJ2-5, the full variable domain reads KAGVTQTPRYLIKTRGQQVTLSCSPISGHRSVSWYQQTPGQGLQFLFEYFSETQRNKGNFPGRFSGRQFSNSRSEMNVSTLELGDSALYLCASRLEETQYFGPGTRLLVL.

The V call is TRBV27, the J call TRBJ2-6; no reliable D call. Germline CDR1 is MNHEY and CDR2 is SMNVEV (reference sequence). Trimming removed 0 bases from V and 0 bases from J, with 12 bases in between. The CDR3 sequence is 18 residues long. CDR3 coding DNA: TGTGCCAGCAGTTTATCCGGCTTCAGAATCTCTGGGGCCAACGTCCTGACTTTC. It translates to CASSLSGFRISGANVLTF.

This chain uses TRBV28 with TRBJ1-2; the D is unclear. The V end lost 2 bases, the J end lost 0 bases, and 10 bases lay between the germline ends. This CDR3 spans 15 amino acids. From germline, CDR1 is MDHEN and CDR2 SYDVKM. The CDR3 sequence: CASSLVASTNYGYTF. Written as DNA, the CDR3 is TGTGCCAGCAGTTTAGTCGCCTCCACTAACTATGGCTACACCTTC.

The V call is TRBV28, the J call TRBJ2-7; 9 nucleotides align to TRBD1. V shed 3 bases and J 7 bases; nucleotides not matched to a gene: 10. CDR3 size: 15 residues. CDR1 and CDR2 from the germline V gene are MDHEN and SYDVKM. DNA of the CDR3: TGTGCCAGCAGTTTCCGGGACAGGGTGTTAATAGAGCAGTACTTC. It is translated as CASSFRDRVLIEQYF.

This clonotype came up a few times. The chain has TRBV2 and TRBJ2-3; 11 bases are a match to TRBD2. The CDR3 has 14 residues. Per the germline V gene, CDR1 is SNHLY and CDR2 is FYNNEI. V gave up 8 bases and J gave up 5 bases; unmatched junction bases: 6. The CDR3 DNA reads TGTGCCAGCTCGACTAGCGGGGTACTAGATACGCAGTATTTT. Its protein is CASSTSGVLDTQYF.

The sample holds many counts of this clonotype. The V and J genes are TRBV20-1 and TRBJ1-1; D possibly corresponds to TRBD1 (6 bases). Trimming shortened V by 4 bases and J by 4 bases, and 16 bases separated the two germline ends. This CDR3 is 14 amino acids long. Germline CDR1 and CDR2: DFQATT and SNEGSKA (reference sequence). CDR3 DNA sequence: TGCAGTGCTAACAGGGTGGGTGGAATCACTGAAGCTTTCTTT. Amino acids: CSANRVGGITEAFF.

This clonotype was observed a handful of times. The chain's CDR3 is CSAPTPQYNEQFF. CDR3 sequence (DNA): TGCAGTGCTCCTACCCCCCAGTACAATGAGCAGTTCTTC. The chain is built from TRBV20-1 and TRBJ2-1; no reliable D call. CDR3 length: 13 residues. Germline V gene lookup returns CDR1 DFQATT and CDR2 SNEGSKA (reference sequence). Trimming shortened V by 5 bases and J by 4 bases, and 12 bases separated the two germline ends.

The CDR3 loop reads CATSEYRLAGVETQYF. The CDR3 nucleotides read TGTGCCACCAGTGAGTATCGACTAGCGGGAGTGGAGACCCAGTACTTC. The chain couples TRBV24-1 to TRBJ2-5; 12 positions match TRBD2. The CDR3 runs 16 residues. CDR1 and CDR2 from the germline V gene are KGHDR and SFDVKD. Germline trimming cut 4 bases from V and 5 bases from J; bases unmatched to any gene: 7.

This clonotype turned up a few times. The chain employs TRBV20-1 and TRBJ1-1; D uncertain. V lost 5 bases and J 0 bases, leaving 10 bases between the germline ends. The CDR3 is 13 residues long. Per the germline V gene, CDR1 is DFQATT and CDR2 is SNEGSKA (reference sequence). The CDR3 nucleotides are TGCAGTGCTGGAACGGATTTGAACACTGAAGCTTTCTTT. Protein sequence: CSAGTDLNTEAFF.

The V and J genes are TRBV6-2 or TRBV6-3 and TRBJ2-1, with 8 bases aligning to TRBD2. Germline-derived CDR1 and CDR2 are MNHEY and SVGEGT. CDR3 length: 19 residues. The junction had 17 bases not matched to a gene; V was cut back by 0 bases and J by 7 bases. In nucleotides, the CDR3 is TGTGCCAGCAGTTACTCGGGACGGGGGGGCCGTTTGATCTTGAATGAGCAGTTCTTC. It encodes CASSYSGRGGRLILNEQFF.

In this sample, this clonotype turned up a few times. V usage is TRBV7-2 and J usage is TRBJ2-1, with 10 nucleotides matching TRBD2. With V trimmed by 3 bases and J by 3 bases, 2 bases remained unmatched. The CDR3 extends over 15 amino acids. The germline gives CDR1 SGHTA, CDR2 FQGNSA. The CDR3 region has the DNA TGTGCCAGCAGCTTGACTAGCGGGTTCTACAATGAGCAGTTCTTC. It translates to CASSLTSGFYNEQFF. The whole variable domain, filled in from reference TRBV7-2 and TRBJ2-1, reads GAGVSQSPSNKVTEKGKDVELRCDPISGHTALYWYRQSLGQGLEFLIYFQGNSAPDKSGLPSDRFSAERTGGSVSTLTIQRTQQEDSAVYLCASSLTSGFYNEQFFGPGTRLTVL.

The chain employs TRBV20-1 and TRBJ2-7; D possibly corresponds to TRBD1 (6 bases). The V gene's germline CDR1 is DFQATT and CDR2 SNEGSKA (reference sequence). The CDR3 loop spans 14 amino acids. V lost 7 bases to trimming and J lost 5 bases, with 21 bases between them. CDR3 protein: CSGSTGSLIHEQYF. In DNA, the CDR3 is TGCAGTGGCTCAACAGGGTCCCTCATCCACGAGCAGTACTTC.

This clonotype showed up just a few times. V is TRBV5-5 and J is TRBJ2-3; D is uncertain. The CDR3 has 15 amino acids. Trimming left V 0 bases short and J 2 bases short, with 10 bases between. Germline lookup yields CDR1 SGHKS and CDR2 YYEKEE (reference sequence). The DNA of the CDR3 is TGTGCCAGCAGCTTGGAACGGGTAATCACAGATACGCAGTATTTT. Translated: CASSLERVITDTQYF.